What follows are 27 T cell receptor beta chains derived from one specimen sequenced in a study of shared clonotypes between healthy human individuals. Measured with immunoSEQ multiplex PCR; TCRdb has only the in-frame clones, and not every one. The sample contains around 450,000 clones, around 79% of which appear only once. Sequences were obtained from PBMCs. The source of these receptors is a woman aged 35 to 49 in good health. Some clones in this sample may be carry-over from other donors' samples.

The V call is TRBV5-6, the J call TRBJ1-4, with 8 bases fitting TRBD1. Germline V lookup: CDR1 SGHDT, CDR2 YYEEEE. The CDR3 has 15 residues. The junction had 7 bases not matched to a gene; V was cut back by 4 bases and J by 5 bases. DNA of the CDR3: TGTGCCAGCAGCCTCCAGGGGGCCGGGAATGAAAAACTGTTTTTT. It translates to CASSLQGAGNEKLFF.

The table lists this clone with a few counts. The CDR3 loop reads CASSADYSGANVLTF. The CDR3 DNA is TGTGCCAGCAGCGCTGACTACTCTGGGGCCAACGTCCTGACTTTC. The chain has TRBV2 and TRBJ2-6; D is perhaps TRBD2 (5 bases). The germline V gene has CDR1 SNHLY and CDR2 FYNNEI. The CDR3 spans 15 residues. V dropped 6 bases and J dropped 0 bases, with 9 bases sitting between them.

This chain connects TRBV7-9 to TRBJ2-1; 8 nucleotides agree with TRBD2. The length of the CDR3 is 16 residues. J gave up 0 bases and V 2 bases, and 3 bases lay outside the gene matches. Germline values: CDR1 SEHNR, CDR2 FQNEAQ (reference sequence). For the CDR3, the DNA is TGTGCCAGCAGCTTATCACTAGCGGACTCCTACAATGAGCAGTTCTTC. Residues: CASSLSLADSYNEQFF.

V gene TRBV5-1 combines with J gene TRBJ2-7, with TRBD2 matching 8 bases. The CDR3 extends over 16 amino acids. Germline-derived CDR1 and CDR2 are SGHRS and YFSETQ. V gave up 4 bases and J gave up 4 bases; unmatched junction bases: 13. For the CDR3, the DNA is TGCGCCAGCAGCCCCGTGGGGGGACTAGGCGTTTACGAGCAGTACTTC. Protein sequence: CASSPVGGLGVYEQYF.

The V call is TRBV28, the J call TRBJ2-3; D is unresolved. The CDR3 totals 12 residues. CDR1 is MDHEN, CDR2 SYDVKM, per germline. V was shortened by 2 bases and J by 4 bases, with 4 bases between the two germline ends. The CDR3 DNA is TGTGCCAGCAGTTTAAATTCAGATACGCAGTATTTT. Translated: CASSLNSDTQYF.

This clone occurred once. The V and J genes are TRBV11-2 and TRBJ2-7, with 7 bases aligning to TRBD1. CDR1 SGHAT and CDR2 FQNNGV come from the germline V gene. The CDR3 spans 14 residues. Losses at the gene ends were 2 bases for V and 7 bases for J; bases not matched to a gene: 8. The CDR3 sequence: CASSLYVRGSEQYF. For the CDR3, the DNA is TGTGCCAGCAGCTTATATGTCAGGGGGTCGGAGCAGTACTTC.

V is TRBV7-9 and J is TRBJ1-4; D is possibly TRBD1 (5 bases). V was shortened by 3 bases and J by 8 bases, with 10 bases between the two germline ends. Germline lookup yields CDR1 SEHNR and CDR2 FQNEAQ (reference sequence). This CDR3 contains 13 residues. CDR3 nucleotides: TGTGCCAGCAGCTTGACAGTAGGCGAAAAACTGTTTTTT. Translation gives CASSLTVGEKLFF. Supplemented by reference TRBV7-9 and TRBJ1-4, the full variable domain reads DTGVSQNPRHKITKRGQNVTFRCDPISEHNRLYWYRQTLGQGPEFLTYFQNEAQLEKSRLLSDRFSAERPKGSFSTLEIQRTEQGDSAMYLCASSLTVGEKLFFGSGTQLSVL.

The chain recombines TRBV2 with TRBJ1-4; 8 bases match TRBD1. CDR3 length: 16 residues. Trimming at V came to 4 bases and at J to 9 bases, leaving 13 bases not matched to a gene. From germline, CDR1 is SNHLY and CDR2 FYNNEI. CDR3 loop: CASSASPNRGNQKLFF. In nucleotides, the CDR3 is TGTGCCAGCAGTGCATCGCCGAACAGGGGGAATCAAAAACTGTTTTTT.

The chain links TRBV7-9 to TRBJ1-1; TRBD1 matches at 11 bases. This CDR3 is built from 14 residues. V dropped 3 bases and J dropped 6; count of bases not matched to a gene: 3. Germline CDR1 reads SEHNR; CDR2 reads FQNEAQ (reference sequence). The CDR3 nucleotides read TGTGCCAGCAGCTTGGACAGGGGGCGGGCTGAAGCTTTCTTT. The encoded protein is CASSLDRGRAEAFF.

In this sample, this clone turned up a few times. The chain combines TRBV5-5 with TRBJ1-2, with a tentative D call TRBD1 (5 bases). V lost 4 bases and J lost 6, with 16 bases in between. The CDR3 runs to 14 residues. Germline V gene lookup returns CDR1 SGHKS and CDR2 YYEKEE (reference sequence). Here the CDR3 DNA reads TGTGCCAGCAGCCGCCTCGAGAGGGGAGATGGCTACACCTTC. Amino acids: CASSRLERGDGYTF.

This clone appeared a single time. This chain links TRBV7-8 with TRBJ2-3; 10 bases align to TRBD1. V lost 5 bases, J lost 5 bases, and 4 bases stayed unmatched. This CDR3 contains 14 residues. In germline, CDR1 is SGHVS, CDR2 FQNEAQ. CDR3 residues: CASSAGQGIDTQYF. The CDR3 nucleotides read TGTGCCAGCAGCGCGGGACAGGGGATAGATACGCAGTATTTT.

The chain links TRBV27 to TRBJ2-5; unclear D gene. The CDR3 spans 12 residues. V gave up 5 bases and J gave up 5 bases, with 9 bases separating them. Germline CDR1 reads MNHEY; CDR2 reads SMNVEV (reference sequence). The DNA for the CDR3 is TGTGCCAGCAGTCCCTACGGGGAGACCCAGTACTTC. Translated: CASSPYGETQYF.

V and J are TRBV7-2 and TRBJ2-1; 10 positions match TRBD1. The CDR3 runs to 18 residues. Germline trimming cut 3 bases from V and 5 bases from J; bases unmatched to any gene: 13. The germline V gene encodes CDR1 SGHTA and CDR2 FQGNSA. This chain's CDR3 is CASSLRTPGQGTHNEQFF. The CDR3 DNA reads as TGTGCCAGCAGCTTGAGAACCCCGGGACAGGGGACCCACAATGAGCAGTTCTTC.

The gene calls are TRBV4-3 and TRBJ1-1; D unclear. The germline V gene has CDR1 LGHNA and CDR2 YSLEER. CDR3 size: 17 residues. V was shortened by 0 bases and J by 1 base, with 15 bases between the two germline ends. The CDR3, as DNA: TGCGCCAGCAGCCAAGAAATCGGGTTGACGGCGAACACTGAAGCTTTCTTT. Protein product: CASSQEIGLTANTEAFF.

This chain uses TRBV19 with TRBJ1-5; D might be TRBD1 (5 bases). The germline V gene has CDR1 LNHDA and CDR2 SQIVND (reference sequence). V dropped 3 bases and J dropped 1 base, with 13 bases sitting between them. The CDR3 sequence is 16 residues long. The CDR3 spells CASSIGGARSNQPQHF. CDR3 DNA: TGTGCCAGTAGTATCGGAGGGGCCAGAAGCAATCAGCCCCAGCATTTT. Complete variable domain (other parts from reference TRBV19 and TRBJ1-5): DGGITQSPKYLFRKEGQNVTLSCEQNLNHDAMYWYRQDPGQGLRLIYYSQIVNDFQKGDIAEGYSVSREKKESFPLTVTSAQKNPTAFYLCASSIGGARSNQPQHFGDGTRLSIL.

The chain carries TRBV6-5 and TRBJ1-2; 7 bases align to TRBD1. V shed 6 bases, J shed 8 bases, and the junction held 12 bases outside the gene matches. Germline lookup yields CDR1 MNHEY and CDR2 SVGAGI. The CDR3 spans 14 residues. CDR3 coding DNA: TGTGCCAGCAGCCGCCGTGACAGGGCCGGGGGCTACACCTTC. The encoded protein is CASSRRDRAGGYTF.

This chain connects TRBV10-3 to TRBJ2-1, with TRBD2 matching over 12 bases. CDR3 length: 16 residues. The V segment lost 4 bases and the J segment 8 bases; nucleotides outside the gene matches: 9. Germline CDR1 is ENHRY and CDR2 is SYGVKD. The CDR3 protein is CAISVASGRACDEQFF. The CDR3 DNA is TGTGCCATCAGTGTAGCTAGCGGGAGGGCCTGCGATGAGCAGTTCTTC.

V gene TRBV5-1 combines with J gene TRBJ2-7, with D uncertain. The CDR3 consists of 14 residues. Trimming pared 0 bases from V and 4 bases from J, leaving 11 bases between. The germline CDR1 and CDR2 sequences are SGHRS and YFSETQ. CDR3 DNA sequence: TGCGCCAGCAGCTTGGAAGGCAACGGGTACGAGCAGTACTTC. The encoded protein is CASSLEGNGYEQYF.

The V gene is TRBV25-1, the J gene TRBJ1-3, with D uncertain. V shed 5 bases and J shed 1 base, with 12 bases lying between them. CDR1 and CDR2 from the germline V gene are MGHDK and SYGVNS. The CDR3 contains 15 residues. CDR3 region: CASSPPGGSGNTIYF. The CDR3, as DNA: TGTGCCAGCAGTCCCCCGGGTGGTTCTGGAAACACCATATATTTT.

This clone was detected only a few times. The same CDR3 can be traced to other DNA sequences in this sample. The chain uses TRBV9 and TRBJ2-3; TRBD1 aligns across 9 bases. V dropped 0 bases and J dropped 6; count of bases not matched to a gene: 2. From germline, CDR1 is SGDLS and CDR2 YYNGEE. The length of the CDR3 is 14 residues. This chain's CDR3 is CASSVATGGDTQYF. Written as DNA, the CDR3 is TGTGCCAGCAGCGTAGCGACAGGGGGGGATACGCAGTATTTT.

V gene TRBV30 combines with J gene TRBJ2-4; 7 nucleotides match TRBD1. The CDR3 totals 13 residues. Germline CDR1 and CDR2: GTSNPN and SVGIG (reference sequence). V trimming: 5 bases; J trimming: 0 bases; junction bases outside the gene matches: 1. As DNA, the CDR3 is TGTGCCTGGGGGACAGCAGCCAAAAACATTCAGTACTTC. This sequence encodes CAWGTAAKNIQYF.

The chain links TRBV27 to TRBJ2-2; TRBD2 matches 10 bases. The trim removed 3 bases at V and 2 bases at J, leaving 9 bases unmatched. The CDR3 length is 18 residues. Germline V gene lookup returns CDR1 MNHEY and CDR2 SMNVEV (reference sequence). The DNA for the CDR3 is TGTGCCAGCAGTTTTCGACTAGCGGGTACCTCAAACACCGGGGAGCTGTTTTTT. Amino acid sequence: CASSFRLAGTSNTGELFF.

V gene TRBV10-2 combines with J gene TRBJ2-7; TRBD1 matches at 10 bases. With V trimmed by 7 bases and J by 3 bases, 6 bases remained unmatched. This CDR3 spans 14 amino acids. Germline V gives CDR1 WSHSY, CDR2 SAAADI. The CDR3 DNA reads as TGCGCCAGCAAAGACAGGGGGCTTGACTACGAGCAGTACTTC. Translation: CASKDRGLDYEQYF.

The rearrangement uses TRBV5-1 and TRBJ1-1, with 7 bases identical to TRBD1. J gave up 3 bases and V 4 bases, and 21 bases lay outside the gene matches. This CDR3 comprises 19 residues. Germline V gene sequence: CDR1 SGHRS, CDR2 YFSETQ. This CDR3 reads CASSLPRLTGRILDTEAFF. As DNA, the CDR3 is TGCGCCAGCAGCCTACCCCGGCTGACAGGGCGGATTCTGGACACTGAAGCTTTCTTT.

The genes are TRBV7-3 and TRBJ2-1, with TRBD2 matching 12 bases. The CDR3 is made up of 16 amino acids. The V segment lost 5 bases and the J segment 8 bases; nucleotides outside the gene matches: 10. CDR1 and CDR2 (germline): SGHTA, FQGTGA. This CDR3 is CASSQGLAGFRDEQFF. In DNA, the CDR3 is TGTGCCAGCAGCCAGGGACTAGCGGGCTTTAGGGATGAGCAGTTCTTC.

The V gene is TRBV5-5, the J gene TRBJ2-7; a possible D gene is TRBD1 (6 bases). Germline CDR1 is SGHKS and CDR2 is YYEKEE (reference sequence). The CDR3 covers 14 residues. V gave up 4 bases and J gave up 7 bases, with 18 bases separating them. CDR3: CASSPRQESREQYF. For the CDR3, the DNA is TGTGCCAGCAGCCCGCGACAGGAGTCTCGGGAGCAGTACTTC. Using reference TRBV5-5 and TRBJ2-7 for the parts outside the CDR3, the full variable domain is DAGVTQSPTHLIKTRGQQVTLRCSPISGHKSVSWYQQVLGQGPQFIFQYYEKEERGRGNFPDRFSARQFPNYSSELNVNALLLGDSALYLCASSPRQESREQYFGPGTRLTVT.

The V call is TRBV4-3, the J call TRBJ1-3; D is ambiguous. V lost 0 bases, J lost 4 bases, and 13 bases lay in between. Germline lookup yields CDR1 LGHNA and CDR2 YSLEER. The CDR3 loop spans 16 amino acids. This CDR3 reads CASSQDPRRWGNTIYF. The CDR3 DNA reads as TGCGCCAGCAGCCAAGATCCACGGCGTTGGGGAAACACCATATATTTT.